This TCR beta chain stems from a study of cytomegalovirus exposure and HLA in healthy donors. Profiling relied on immunoSEQ multiplex PCR, and the TCRdb table lists in-frame clones only, not all of them. The sample has under 200,000 clones, roughly 81% seen once; the top ten hold roughly 1.2%. The V gene end was trimmed by 6 bases and the J gene end by 7 bases; junction bases not matched to a gene: 5. The V gene's germline CDR1 is SGHRS and CDR2 YFSETQ. The CDR3 totals 13 residues. This receptor was obtained from a woman in her 30s in good health and CMV-seronegative. V is TRBV5-1 and J is TRBJ2-1; the match to TRBD2 covers 9 bases. Sequenced material: PBMCs. CDR3 sequence (DNA): TGCGCCAGCAATATAGCGGGAGTTAATGAGCAGTTCTTC. It is translated as CASNIAGVNEQFF. Drawing the rest from reference TRBV5-1 and TRBJ2-1, the complete variable domain is KAGVTQTPRYLIKTRGQQVTLSCSPISGHRSVSWYQQTPGQGLQFLFEYFSETQRNKGNFPGRFSGRQFSNSRSEMNVSTLELGDSALYLCASNIAGVNEQFFGPGTRLTVL.